The 28 T cell receptor beta chains in this list originate from one sample, sequenced in a study of blood T cell repertoires in COVID-19. The method was immunoSEQ multiplex PCR; TCRdb's version includes in-frame clones alone and lacks a portion of them. Of about 320,000 clones in the sample, 85% to 90% are singletons; the top ten hold about 10%. The sequenced sample was PBMCs or T cells enriched from blood (not recorded which). The receptors originated from a woman in her late teens or twenties who had recovered from COVID-19.

This chain uses TRBV4-2 with TRBJ1-5; 8 positions agree with TRBD1. With V trimmed by 0 bases and J by 2 bases, 6 bases remained unmatched. Germline CDR1 and CDR2: LGHNA and YNFKEQ. The CDR3 runs to 17 residues. The CDR3: CASSQEQGQGGNQPQHF. The CDR3 DNA is TGTGCCAGCAGCCAAGAACAAGGACAGGGCGGCAATCAGCCCCAGCATTTT.

This clone was seen just once. The J gene is TRBJ2-5, the V gene TRBV20-1; the D gene is possibly TRBD2 (6 bases). Trimming removed 4 bases from V and 5 bases from J, with 8 bases in between. In germline, CDR1 is DFQATT, CDR2 SNEGSKA (reference sequence). This CDR3 is 11 amino acids long. The CDR3 loop is CSAMEGETQYF. CDR3 DNA: TGCAGTGCTATGGAGGGCGAGACCCAGTACTTC.

This chain uses TRBV21-1 with TRBJ1-6; the table assigns TRBD1, which was not confirmed against the DNA. TRBV21-1 is noted as a pseudogene. The CDR3 consists of 14 residues. In DNA, the CDR3 is TGTGCCAGCAGCACTCGGACAGGTAATTCACCCCTCCACTTT. This sequence encodes CASSTRTGNSPLHF.

This rearrangement joins TRBV9 to TRBJ2-5; 13 bases fit TRBD2. The V segment lost 4 bases and the J segment 2 bases; nucleotides outside the gene matches: 5. The germline CDR1 and CDR2 sequences are SGDLS and YYNGEE. The CDR3 contains 16 residues. The CDR3 region is CASSSGLAGAQETQYF. The CDR3 DNA reads as TGTGCCAGCAGCTCCGGACTAGCGGGGGCTCAAGAGACCCAGTACTTC.

The V call is TRBV6-1, the J call TRBJ1-2, with 8 bases lining up with TRBD1. V lost 0 bases to trimming and J lost 0 bases; unmatched junction nucleotides: 3. This CDR3 has 16 residues. Germline-derived CDR1 and CDR2 are MNHNS and SASEGT. The CDR3 reads CASSEAAGQANYGYTF. The CDR3 nucleotides are TGTGCCAGCAGTGAAGCGGCGGGACAGGCTAACTATGGCTACACCTTC.

This chain joins TRBV10-3 and TRBJ2-1; 7 bases fit TRBD2. V dropped 6 bases and J dropped 6; count of bases not matched to a gene: 5. The CDR3 sequence is 13 residues long. Germline assignment: CDR1 ENHRY and CDR2 SYGVKD. In nucleotides, the CDR3 is TGTGCCATCAGACCTTCTAGCGGCAATGAGCAGTTCTTC. The encoded protein is CAIRPSSGNEQFF.

The J gene is TRBJ2-7, the V gene TRBV28; 8 bases map to TRBD2. The CDR3 contains 17 residues. CDR1 and CDR2 from the germline V gene are MDHEN and SYDVKM. V shed 5 bases, J shed 4 bases, and the junction held 16 bases outside the gene matches. CDR3 nucleotide sequence: TGTGCCAGCAGTCCCCTGGGGGGGGCGCGGGGGGTTTACGAGCAGTACTTC. Protein sequence: CASSPLGGARGVYEQYF.

The chain has TRBV2 and TRBJ2-1, with D unresolved. CDR1 SNHLY and CDR2 FYNNEI come from the germline V gene. V dropped 5 bases and J dropped 7 bases, with 18 bases sitting between them. The CDR3 has 15 residues. The CDR3 here is CASSPQLGSTNEQFF. CDR3 in DNA: TGTGCCAGCAGTCCCCAGTTGGGTAGCACGAATGAGCAGTTCTTC. The full variable domain, its missing parts supplied by reference TRBV2 and TRBJ2-1, is EPEVTQTPSHQVTQMGQEVILRCVPISNHLYFYWYRQILGQKVEFLVSFYNNEISEKSEIFDDQFSVERPDGSNFTLKIRSTKLEDSAMYFCASSPQLGSTNEQFFGPGTRLTVL.

The rearrangement links TRBV10-2 to TRBJ2-7, with D tentatively TRBD2 (5 bases). The CDR3 runs to 11 residues. Germline CDR1 is WSHSY and CDR2 is SAAADI. Trimming took off 7 bases at V and 6 bases at J, with 10 bases between the two ends. The CDR3 spells CASTSGVEQYF. The CDR3 bases are TGCGCCAGCACCAGCGGTGTCGAGCAGTACTTC.

There are many counts of this clone. The rearrangement uses TRBV6-1 and TRBJ2-7; TRBD1 aligns across 7 bases. The V gene's germline CDR1 is MNHNS and CDR2 SASEGT. The CDR3 extends over 15 amino acids. V trimming: 2 bases; J trimming: 2 bases; junction bases outside the gene matches: 6. CDR3 sequence reads: CASSEQVGGTYEQYF. CDR3 coding DNA: TGTGCCAGCAGTGAACAGGTAGGGGGCACCTACGAGCAGTACTTC.

The rearrangement uses TRBV6-5 and TRBJ2-7, with 8 bases fitting TRBD1. With 1 base clipped from V and 0 bases from J, the junction kept 2 bases outside the gene matches. This CDR3 spans 15 amino acids. Germline values: CDR1 MNHEY, CDR2 SVGAGI. Here the CDR3 DNA reads TGTGCCAGCAGTTACTTCGGACAGGGCTCCTACGAGCAGTACTTC. Translated, it gives CASSYFGQGSYEQYF.

The chain recombines TRBV10-2 with TRBJ2-3; the D gene is possibly TRBD1 (6 bases). V was cut by 6 bases and J by 5 bases, with 18 bases left in between. Germline values: CDR1 WSHSY, CDR2 SAAADI. This CDR3 spans 15 amino acids. CDR3 coding DNA: TGCGCCAGCAGAGAAACGACAGGCGGTGGAGATACGCAGTATTTT. This gives the protein CASRETTGGGDTQYF.

CDR3 sequence reads: CASSSGQTVGPQHF. CDR3 bases: TGTGCCAGCAGCTCCGGACAGACCGTAGGGCCCCAGCATTTT. The rearrangement links TRBV7-8 to TRBJ1-5; possible D gene TRBD1, 6 bases. The CDR3 totals 14 residues. V lost 4 bases to trimming and J lost 9 bases, with 16 bases between them. Germline V CDR1 and CDR2: SGHVS, FQNEAQ.

The rearrangement uses TRBV19 and TRBJ2-7; 10 bases map to TRBD1. The trim removed 5 bases at V and 2 bases at J, leaving 3 bases unmatched. The CDR3 length is 14 residues. Germline CDR1 reads LNHDA; CDR2 reads SQIVND (reference sequence). The CDR3 DNA sequence: TGTGCCAGTAGTCTGGGACAGGGGACCTACGAGCAGTACTTC. Translation: CASSLGQGTYEQYF.

The V gene is TRBV14, the J gene TRBJ1-6; no firm D call. This CDR3 has 21 amino acids. The ends were cut back, 0 bases at V and 0 bases at J, with 21 bases in the middle. Germline values: CDR1 SGHDN, CDR2 FVKESK. This CDR3 reads CASSQETAQSWRSSYNSPLHF. CDR3 in DNA: TGTGCCAGCAGCCAAGAAACAGCCCAAAGCTGGAGGAGCTCCTATAATTCACCCCTCCACTTT.

This clone was seen just once. The J gene is TRBJ2-5, the V gene TRBV4-1; 14 positions agree with TRBD2. The V gene end was trimmed by 1 base and the J gene end by 5 bases; junction bases not matched to a gene: 6. Per the germline V gene, CDR1 is MGHRA and CDR2 is YSYEKL. The CDR3 is 17 amino acids. The CDR3 sequence: CASSQGGLAGDLETQYF. The CDR3 bases are TGCGCCAGCAGCCAAGGGGGACTAGCGGGAGATCTGGAGACCCAGTACTTC.

The rearrangement joins TRBV7-9 to TRBJ2-1; 8 nucleotides agree with TRBD2. The CDR3 consists of 12 residues. Germline loops: CDR1 SEHNR, CDR2 FQNEAQ (reference sequence). The ends lost 4 bases at V and 13 bases at J; junction bases unmatched: 6. The CDR3 coding sequence is TGTGCCAGCAGCTCGGAGCGGGAGCGACAGTTCTTC. Translating gives CASSSERERQFF.

V is TRBV28 and J is TRBJ2-1; the match to TRBD1 covers 7 bases. CDR3 length equals 19 residues. Trimming at V came to 4 bases and at J to 0 bases, leaving 15 bases not matched to a gene. The germline gives CDR1 MDHEN, CDR2 SYDVKM. In DNA, the CDR3 is TGTGCCAGCAGTTCAGATGACAGGGTTGGTCCTCTCTCCTACAATGAGCAGTTCTTC. This gives the protein CASSSDDRVGPLSYNEQFF.

The genes are TRBV13 and TRBJ1-1; possibly TRBD1 for D (5 bases). This CDR3 is built from 15 residues. CDR1 is PRHDT, CDR2 FYEKMQ, per germline (reference sequence). V was pared by 6 bases and J by 0 bases, with 14 bases between. The CDR3 nucleotides are TGTGCCAGCAGTCATGCCAGGGAAATGAACACTGAAGCTTTCTTT. Translating gives CASSHAREMNTEAFF.

To note about this clone: Other DNA variants within this sample encode the same CDR3. The J gene is TRBJ1-1, the V gene TRBV19, with 7 positions matching TRBD1. Germline CDR1 reads LNHDA; CDR2 reads SQIVND (reference sequence). V shed 4 bases and J 3 bases; nucleotides not matched to a gene: 2. The CDR3 consists of 13 residues. The CDR3 bases are TGTGCCAGTAGTAGAGACAGGGACACTGAAGCTTTCTTT. As protein: CASSRDRDTEAFF.

A remark on this clone: Other DNA sequences of this sample code for an identical CDR3. The genes are TRBV6-5 and TRBJ1-2; TRBD1 is a possible D gene (6 bases). Germline V gives CDR1 MNHEY, CDR2 SVGAGI. The CDR3 runs 13 residues. The V gene lost 5 bases and the J gene lost 3 bases, with 10 bases spanning the gap. CDR3 sequence: CASSPQGDYGYTF. In nucleotides, the CDR3 is TGTGCCAGCAGTCCACAGGGTGACTATGGCTACACCTTC.

This clone was seen a few times. The J gene is TRBJ2-1, the V gene TRBV13, with 8 bases that match TRBD2. The CDR3 runs 13 residues. CDR1 and CDR2 from the germline V gene are PRHDT and FYEKMQ (reference sequence). The V segment lost 6 bases and the J segment 7 bases; nucleotides outside the gene matches: 5. The DNA for the CDR3 is TGTGCCAGCAGGCGGGGGGCGGGTAATGAGCAGTTCTTC. Translation gives CASRRGAGNEQFF.

This rearrangement joins TRBV25-1 to TRBJ1-2, with TRBD1 matching 8 bases. Trimming took 6 bases from V and 9 from J; bases not matched to a gene: 6. CDR3 length: 12 residues. Looked up from germline, CDR1 is MGHDK and CDR2 is SYGVNS. The CDR3 DNA reads as TGTGCCAGCAGCCCTGACAGGGGACGCTACACCTTC. Encoded protein: CASSPDRGRYTF.

The chain joins TRBV5-1 to TRBJ2-5; a weak D match, TRBD2 (5 bases). The germline gives CDR1 SGHRS, CDR2 YFSETQ. Between the trimmed V and J ends, which lost 3 bases and 2 bases, there was a span of 14 bases. The CDR3 is made up of 15 amino acids. CDR3 sequence: CASSSVPGIQETQYF. DNA for the CDR3: TGCGCCAGCAGCTCCGTCCCGGGAATACAAGAGACCCAGTACTTC.

This clone has a handful of counts. This chain uses TRBV7-9 with TRBJ1-1; TRBD1 might be the D (6 bases). The germline CDR1 and CDR2 sequences are SEHNR and FQNEAQ (reference sequence). The CDR3 has 14 residues. Trimming shortened V by 11 bases and J by 0 bases, and 16 bases separated the two germline ends. CDR3 region: CAGRQDNMNTEAFF. The DNA for the CDR3 is TGTGCCGGAAGACAGGACAACATGAACACTGAAGCTTTCTTT.

This clone was detected only once. The chain has TRBV6-1 and TRBJ1-2; D unresolved. Trimming shortened V by 1 base and J by 1 base, and 4 bases separated the two germline ends. The CDR3 runs 13 residues. CDR1 MNHNS and CDR2 SASEGT come from the germline V gene. CDR3 protein: CASSEGSNYGYTF. As DNA, the CDR3 is TGTGCCAGCAGTGAAGGCAGTAACTATGGCTACACCTTC.

This clone has only one observation. The J gene is TRBJ1-6, the V gene TRBV5-6, with a weak D call TRBD1 (6 bases). This CDR3 has 15 residues. Germline lookup yields CDR1 SGHDT and CDR2 YYEEEE. V lost 7 bases, J lost 7 bases, and 18 bases lay in between. CDR3 nucleotides: TGTGCCAGCGGGGATCGGGGGGGCCGGAATTCACCCCTCCACTTT. Protein sequence: CASGDRGGRNSPLHF. The full variable domain, in which reference TRBV5-6 and TRBJ1-6 provide the parts outside the CDR3, is DAGVTQSPTHLIKTRGQQVTLRCSPKSGHDTVSWYQQALGQGPQFIFQYYEEEERQRGNFPDRFSGHQFPNYSSELNVNALLLGDSALYLCASGDRGGRNSPLHFGNGTRLTVT.

The genes are TRBV5-1 and TRBJ2-7; TRBD2 matches at 8 bases. J was trimmed by 4 bases and V by 4 bases; bases with no gene match: 10. CDR1 and CDR2 (germline): SGHRS, YFSETQ. The CDR3 runs 15 residues. This chain's CDR3 is CASSLRGDARYEQYF. In nucleotides, the CDR3 is TGCGCCAGCAGCCTGCGGGGGGACGCCCGGTACGAGCAGTACTTC.